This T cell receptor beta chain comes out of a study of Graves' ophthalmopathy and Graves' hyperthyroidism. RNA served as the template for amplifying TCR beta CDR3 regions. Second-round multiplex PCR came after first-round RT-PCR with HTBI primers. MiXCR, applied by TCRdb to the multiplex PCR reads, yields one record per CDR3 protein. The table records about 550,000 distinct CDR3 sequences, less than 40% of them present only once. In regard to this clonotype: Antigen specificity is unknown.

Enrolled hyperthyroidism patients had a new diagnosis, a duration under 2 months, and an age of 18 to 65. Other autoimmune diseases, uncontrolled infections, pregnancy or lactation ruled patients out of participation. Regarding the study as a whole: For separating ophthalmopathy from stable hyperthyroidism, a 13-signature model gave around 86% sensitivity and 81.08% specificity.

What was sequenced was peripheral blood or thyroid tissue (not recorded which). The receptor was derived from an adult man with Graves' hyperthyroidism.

The CDR3 sequence: CASSARADQETQYF. The DNA of the CDR3 is TGTGCCAGCAGCGCCCGGGCGGACCAAGAGACCCAGTACTTC. The V and J genes are TRBV5-4 and TRBJ2-5, with unresolved D. This CDR3 comprises 14 residues. V lost 4 bases and J lost 0, with 10 bases in between. Germline CDR1 and CDR2: SGHNT and YYREEE (reference sequence).